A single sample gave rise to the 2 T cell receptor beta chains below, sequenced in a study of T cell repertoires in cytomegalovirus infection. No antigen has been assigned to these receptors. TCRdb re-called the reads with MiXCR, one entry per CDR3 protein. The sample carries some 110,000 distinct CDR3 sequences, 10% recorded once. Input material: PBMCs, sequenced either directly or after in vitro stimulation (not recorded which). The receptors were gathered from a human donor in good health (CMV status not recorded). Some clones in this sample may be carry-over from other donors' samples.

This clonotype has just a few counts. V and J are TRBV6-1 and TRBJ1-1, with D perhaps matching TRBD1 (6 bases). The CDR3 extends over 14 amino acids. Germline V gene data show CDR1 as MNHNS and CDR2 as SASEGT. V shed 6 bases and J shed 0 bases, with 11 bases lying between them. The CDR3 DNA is TGTGCCAGCAGCCCTGGACAGTTGAACACTGAAGCTTTCTTT. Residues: CASSPGQLNTEAFF.

In DNA form, the CDR3 reads TGTGCCAGTAGTATGGTGGTTCGCAGGAAAAACAATCAGCCCCAGCATTTT. Its protein product is CASSMVVRRKNNQPQHF. V usage is TRBV19 and J usage is TRBJ1-5, with no clear D. The CDR3 is 17 residues long. Germline values: CDR1 LNHDA, CDR2 SQIVND (reference sequence). The V gene lost 3 bases and the J gene lost 3 bases, with 18 bases spanning the gap.